This T cell receptor beta chain was documented in a study of shared T cell receptors in the human thymus. Sequencing used immunoSEQ multiplex PCR; TCRdb keeps in-frame clones, though not all of them. The table includes some 400,000 clones, 95% detected once. The CDR3 contains 17 residues. The V and J ends lost 0 bases and 1 base respectively, with 16 bases between them. CDR1 and CDR2 from the germline V gene are MRHNA and SNTAGT. This clonotype was sampled from a human donor. Sequences were obtained from thymocytes. This chain links TRBV6-4 with TRBJ2-7; D is possibly TRBD1 (9 bases). This chain's CDR3 is CASSDSRGDRESYEQYF. The CDR3 DNA follows: TGTGCCAGCAGTGACTCGCGGGGGGACAGGGAATCCTACGAGCAGTACTTC.